Below are 8 T cell receptor beta chains sequenced from a single sample in a study of blood T cell repertoires in COVID-19 (dated by TCRdb to about 2020). Libraries were built with the immunoSEQ multiplex PCR assay. TCRdb took this table from immuneACCESS and kept in-frame rearrangements with V and J called. Such tables lack part of the clones; where checked against another copy, unresolved V genes explain under half of the gap, and the rest is unexplained. The sample records 200,000 to 250,000 clones, almost 85% of which are singletons. The ten largest clones capture approximately 1.9% of the sample. The specimen sequenced was peripheral blood. These receptors originate from an elderly woman with acute or convalescent COVID-19.

The rearrangement links TRBV9 to TRBJ2-1; possibly TRBD2 for D (5 bases). This CDR3 comprises 12 residues. Germline loops: CDR1 SGDLS, CDR2 YYNGEE. V dropped 6 bases and J dropped 9 bases, with 13 bases sitting between them. The CDR3 here is CASNLLEGEQFF. In nucleotides, the CDR3 is TGTGCCAGCAACCTACTAGAGGGTGAGCAGTTCTTC.

This clone came up once. This sequence joins TRBV7-9 and TRBJ1-2, with D unresolved. The length of the CDR3 is 14 residues. Trimming removed 1 base from V and 7 bases from J, with 13 bases in between. From germline, CDR1 is SEHNR and CDR2 FQNEAQ (reference sequence). For the CDR3, the DNA is TGTGCCAGCAGCTTAGGGAGGGATGTGAGTGGCTACACCTTC. It translates to CASSLGRDVSGYTF. The variable domain in full, completed from reference TRBV7-9 and TRBJ1-2, reads DTGVSQNPRHKITKRGQNVTFRCDPISEHNRLYWYRQTLGQGPEFLTYFQNEAQLEKSRLLSDRFSAERPKGSFSTLEIQRTEQGDSAMYLCASSLGRDVSGYTFGSGTRLTVV.

V usage is TRBV2 and J usage is TRBJ1-1; D not resolved. CDR3 length equals 14 residues. The V gene's germline CDR1 is SNHLY and CDR2 FYNNEI. The germline V and J ends were trimmed by 8 bases and 0 bases, with 13 bases remaining between them. This CDR3 reads CASLGGQLNTEAFF. CDR3 nucleotides: TGTGCCAGCTTAGGAGGGCAACTGAACACTGAAGCTTTCTTT.

The DNA of the CDR3 is TGCGCCAGCAGTCTCCACAATGAGCAGTTCTTC. This sequence encodes CASSLHNEQFF. This chain links TRBV5-1 with TRBJ2-1; D is uncertain. V gave up 5 bases and J gave up 5 bases, with 5 bases separating them. Germline-derived CDR1 and CDR2 are SGHRS and YFSETQ. This CDR3 is 11 amino acids long.

This clone was seen just once. The CDR3 nucleotides are TGTGCCAGCTCACCACCTGGGGGTAGCGGGGCCACAGATACGCAGTATTTT. Protein: CASSPPGGSGATDTQYF. The chain joins TRBV18 to TRBJ2-3, with 8 bases identical to TRBD2. V lost 0 bases and J lost 2; bases outside the gene matches: 7. The CDR3 runs to 17 residues. CDR1 and CDR2 (germline): KGHSH, LQKENI.

A few counts support this clone. The rearrangement links TRBV28 to TRBJ1-2, with D tentatively TRBD1 (6 bases). Germline CDR1 MDHEN, CDR2 SYDVKM. The germline V and J ends were trimmed by 2 bases and 4 bases, with 17 bases remaining between them. The CDR3 is made up of 16 amino acids. The CDR3 protein is CASSLSAGASLYGYTF. In DNA, the CDR3 is TGTGCCAGCAGTTTAAGTGCGGGGGCGAGCCTCTATGGCTACACCTTC.

With respect to this clone: It is unclear where the CDR3 begins or ends on the DNA, so no DNA is shown, and the CDR3 is as TCRdb lists it. The chain combines TRBV2 with TRBJ2-2; the D call of TRBD1 is as the table states it, not checked on the DNA. The CDR3 adds up to 13 amino acids, both ends counted. Per the germline V gene, CDR1 is SNHLY and CDR2 is FYNNEI. This CDR3 reads CASILDRARELFF.

As DNA, the CDR3 is TGTGCCAGCAGTCCGGGACAGGAAGCTCTTGCTGAAGCTTTCTTT. As protein: CASSPGQEALAEAFF. This rearrangement joins TRBV28 to TRBJ1-1, with TRBD1 matching over 8 bases. V gave up 5 bases and J gave up 6 bases; unmatched junction bases: 11. This CDR3 comprises 15 residues. Germline CDR1 MDHEN, CDR2 SYDVKM. Based on the CDR3 plus reference TRBV28 and TRBJ1-1, the full variable domain is DVKVTQSSRYLVKRTGEKVFLECVQDMDHENMFWYRQDPGLGLRLIYFSYDVKMKEKGDIPEGYSVSREKKERFSLILESASTNQTSMYLCASSPGQEALAEAFFGQGTRLTVV.